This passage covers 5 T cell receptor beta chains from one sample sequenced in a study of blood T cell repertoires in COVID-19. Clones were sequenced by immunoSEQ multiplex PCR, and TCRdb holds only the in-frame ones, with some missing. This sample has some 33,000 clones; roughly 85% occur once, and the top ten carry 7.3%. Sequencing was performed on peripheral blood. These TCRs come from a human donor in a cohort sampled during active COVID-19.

This CDR3 reads CASNLGTGGNQPQHF. The CDR3 coding sequence is TGTGCCAGTAATCTCGGGACAGGGGGCAATCAGCCCCAGCATTTT. This chain connects TRBV19 to TRBJ1-5; 10 bases match TRBD1. The CDR3 is made up of 15 amino acids. Germline-derived CDR1 and CDR2 are LNHDA and SQIVND (reference sequence). Trimming took 7 bases from V and 2 from J; bases not matched to a gene: 5.

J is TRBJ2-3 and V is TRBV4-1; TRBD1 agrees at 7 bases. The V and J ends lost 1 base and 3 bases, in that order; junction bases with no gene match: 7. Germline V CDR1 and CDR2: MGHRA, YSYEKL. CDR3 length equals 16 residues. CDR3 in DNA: TGCGCCAGCAGCCAAGTCACAGGGGAAAGTACAGATACGCAGTATTTT. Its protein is CASSQVTGESTDTQYF.

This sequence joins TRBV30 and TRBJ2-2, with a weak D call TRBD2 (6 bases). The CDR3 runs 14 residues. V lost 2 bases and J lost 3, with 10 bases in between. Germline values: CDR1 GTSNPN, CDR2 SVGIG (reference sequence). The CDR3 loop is CAWSTSLDTGELFF. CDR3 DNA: TGTGCCTGGAGTACTAGCCTCGACACCGGGGAGCTGTTTTTT.

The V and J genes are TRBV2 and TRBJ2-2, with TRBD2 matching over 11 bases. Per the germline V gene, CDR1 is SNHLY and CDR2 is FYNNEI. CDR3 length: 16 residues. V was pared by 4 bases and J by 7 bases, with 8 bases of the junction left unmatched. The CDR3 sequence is CASSVTSGDLGGELFF. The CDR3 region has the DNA TGTGCCAGCAGTGTGACTAGCGGGGATCTTGGCGGGGAGCTGTTTTTT.

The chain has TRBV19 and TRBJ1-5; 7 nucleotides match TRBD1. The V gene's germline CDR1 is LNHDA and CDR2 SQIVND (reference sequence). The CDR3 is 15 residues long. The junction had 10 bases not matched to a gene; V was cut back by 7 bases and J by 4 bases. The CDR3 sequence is CASTLQSGGNQPQHF. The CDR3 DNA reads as TGTGCCAGTACCCTTCAATCAGGGGGAAATCAGCCCCAGCATTTT. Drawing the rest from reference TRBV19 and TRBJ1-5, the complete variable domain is DGGITQSPKYLFRKEGQNVTLSCEQNLNHDAMYWYRQDPGQGLRLIYYSQIVNDFQKGDIAEGYSVSREKKESFPLTVTSAQKNPTAFYLCASTLQSGGNQPQHFGDGTRLSIL.